A selection of T cell receptor beta chains follows, all from one sample in a study of monozygotic twins with cystic fibrosis. Generated by immunoSEQ multiplex PCR, the TCRdb table keeps only in-frame clones and is missing some. The repertoire consists of about 32,000 clones, with roughly 90% occurring once and the leading ten covering roughly 0.9%. Sequencing was carried out using blood. The receptor source for this set is a girl aged 2-15 years with cystic fibrosis. The CDR3 runs from the conserved cysteine through the conserved F or W. The order of the fields is clone size, D gene, V gene, J gene, CDR3 protein, CDR3 DNA. D genes are given only for firm matches. Expanded clones are given a class, and other clones once, few, many or no size at all.

>.|TRBD2|TRBV7-9|TRBJ2-3
CASSLVYVSGETSTDTQYF
TGTGCCAGCAGCTTAGTTTATGTTAGCGGGGAGACTAGCACAGATACGCAGTATTTT
>.|TRBD1|TRBV5-8|TRBJ2-2
CASSYLTGITGELFF
TGTGCCAGCAGCTATCTGACAGGGATCACCGGGGAGCTGTTTTTT
>.|TRBD2|TRBV11-2|TRBJ2-7
CASRPRAGEGDEQYF
TGTGCCAGCAGACCAAGGGCGGGAGAAGGGGACGAGCAGTACTTC
>.|.|TRBV7-2|TRBJ2-7
CASSPGTHRFSYEQYF
TGTGCCAGCAGCCCGGGGACACATAGATTCTCCTACGAGCAGTACTTC
>.|.|TRBV27|TRBJ2-5
CASSLSSPRGQETQYF
TGTGCCAGCAGTTTATCGAGTCCTCGGGGCCAAGAGACCCAGTACTTC
>.|.|TRBV6-1|TRBJ2-2
CASRGNTGELFF
TGTGCCAGCAGGGGGAACACCGGGGAGCTGTTTTTT
>.|TRBD1|TRBV13|TRBJ1-1
CASSLAPGTGGSWNTEAFF
TGTGCCAGCAGCTTGGCTCCCGGGACAGGGGGTAGTTGGAACACTGAAGCTTTCTTT
>once|.|TRBV5-4|TRBJ1-1
CASSLDDRMNTEAFF
TGTGCCAGCAGCTTGGATGACCGAATGAACACTGAAGCTTTCTTT
>.|.|TRBV7-2|TRBJ2-5
CASSSLSGETQYF
TGTGCCAGCAGCTCTCTGAGCGGGGAGACCCAGTACTTC
>.|TRBD1|TRBV5-4|TRBJ1-4
CASSPGTASGTEKLFF
TGTGCCAGCAGTCCCGGGACAGCCTCCGGGACGGAAAAACTGTTTTTT
>.|.|TRBV30|TRBJ1-1
CAWSFGTANTEAFF
TGTGCCTGGAGTTTCGGGACGGCGAACACTGAAGCTTTCTTT
>.|.|TRBV19|TRBJ1-2
CASRDWDYGYTF
TGTGCCAGCAGGGACTGGGACTATGGCTACACCTTC
>.|.|TRBV28|TRBJ1-5
CASSLADTNQPQHF
TGTGCCAGCAGTTTAGCGGACACCAATCAGCCCCAGCATTTT
>.|.|TRBV2|TRBJ2-3
CASSGRVNVSTDTQYF
TGTGCCAGCAGTGGACGGGTGAACGTGAGCACAGATACGCAGTATTTT
>.|.|TRBV15|TRBJ2-3
CATSRDWGGTINPRGTDTQYF
TGTGCCACCAGCAGAGATTGGGGGGGGACAATTAACCCCCGGGGCACAGATACGCAGTATTTT
>.|.|TRBV6-5|TRBJ1-3
CASSYGDSSGNTIYF
TGTGCCAGCAGTTATGGAGATTCCTCTGGAAACACCATATATTTT
>.|.|TRBV5-1|TRBJ1-1
CASSRVGGTLNTEAFF
TGCGCCAGCAGTCGAGTTGGGGGAACCCTGAACACTGAAGCTTTCTTT
>once|TRBD1|TRBV5-6|TRBJ2-7
CASSSGDRSSYEQYF
TGTGCCAGCAGTTCTGGGGACAGGAGCTCCTACGAGCAGTACTTC
>.|.|TRBV4-3|TRBJ1-4
CASSQGQRSNEKLFF
TGCGCCAGCAGCCAAGGACAGCGGAGTAATGAAAAACTGTTTTTT
>.|.|TRBV20-1|TRBJ2-2
CSASPTGELFF
TGCAGTGCTAGTCCGACCGGGGAGCTGTTTTTT
>.|TRBD1|TRBV28|TRBJ1-4
CASSFGRGFEKLFF
TGTGCCAGCAGTTTCGGCAGGGGGTTTGAAAAACTGTTTTTT
>.|.|TRBV29-1|TRBJ2-5
CSVAGLAQETQYF
TGCAGCGTTGCGGGTTTAGCGCAAGAGACCCAGTACTTC
>.|TRBD1|TRBV19|TRBJ2-7
CASSMAGTGGEYEQYF
TGTGCCAGTAGTATGGCCGGGACAGGGGGCGAGTACGAGCAGTACTTC
>.|TRBD1|TRBV6-1|TRBJ1-4
CASRTGGEELFF
TGTGCCAGCAGAACAGGGGGCGAAGAACTGTTTTTT
>.|TRBD2|TRBV4-2|TRBJ2-7
CASSHRLAGTYEQYF
TGTGCCAGCAGCCACAGACTAGCGGGGACATACGAGCAGTACTTC
>.|.|TRBV6-1|TRBJ1-5
CASSEQALYQPQHF
TGTGCCAGCAGTGAACAGGCCCTCTATCAGCCCCAGCATTTT
>.|TRBD1|TRBV30|TRBJ2-3
CAWGTGTGTDTQYF
TGTGCCTGGGGGACAGGGACCGGGACAGATACGCAGTATTTT
>.|.|TRBV9|TRBJ1-3
CASSAENSGNTIYF
TGTGCCAGCAGCGCAGAAAACTCTGGAAACACCATATATTTT
>.|.|TRBV4-1|TRBJ1-1
CASSQDRRLEAFF
TGCGCCAGCAGCCAAGATCGACGCCTTGAAGCTTTCTTT
>.|.|TRBV25-1|TRBJ1-2
CASSESGAGYTF
TGTGCCAGCAGTGAATCGGGGGCTGGCTACACCTTC
>once|.|TRBV2|TRBJ2-3
CASSEARGVASTDTQYF
TGTGCCAGCAGTGAAGCGCGAGGAGTGGCGAGCACAGATACGCAGTATTTT
>.|TRBD1|TRBV6-1|TRBJ1-4
CASSEDVTGTGNNEKLFF
TGTGCCAGCAGTGAAGACGTTACCGGGACAGGGAATAATGAAAAACTGTTTTTT
>.|TRBD2|TRBV7-6|TRBJ2-3
CASSLGTSGSTDTQYF
TGTGCCAGCAGCTTAGGGACTAGCGGGAGCACAGATACGCAGTATTTT
>.|TRBD2|TRBV19|TRBJ2-5
CASSGKLAGEVETQYF
TGTGCCAGTAGTGGGAAGCTAGCGGGAGAGGTTGAGACCCAGTACTTC
>medium-sized|.|TRBV27|TRBJ2-5
CASSLSGRETQYF
TGTGCCAGCAGTTTGAGCGGGCGGGAGACCCAGTACTTC
>.|.|TRBV10-3|TRBJ1-2
CAITQAGGYTF
TGTGCCATCACACAGGCCGGGGGCTACACCTTC
>.|.|TRBV5-1|TRBJ2-5
CASSLTEIQETQYF
TGCGCCAGCAGCTTAACAGAGATTCAAGAGACCCAGTACTTC
>.|TRBD1|TRBV18|TRBJ1-3
CASSPPTGRNTIYF
TGTGCCAGCTCACCACCGACAGGGCGGAACACCATATATTTT
>.|TRBD1|TRBV19|TRBJ1-2
CASSIDLPGGGYGYTF
TGTGCCAGTAGTATAGATCTTCCAGGGGGCGGCTATGGCTACACCTTC
>.|TRBD2|TRBV11-3|TRBJ2-1
CASSLGRLAGVDEQFF
TGTGCCAGCAGCTTAGGTAGGCTAGCGGGAGTAGATGAGCAGTTCTTC
>once|TRBD1|TRBV7-9|TRBJ1-1
CASSLEQGDTEAFF
TGTGCCAGCAGCTTGGAACAGGGGGACACTGAAGCTTTCTTT
>.|TRBD2|TRBV27|TRBJ2-1
CASSPLAGLRDSYNEQFF
TGTGCCAGCAGTCCACTAGCGGGGCTACGAGACTCCTACAATGAGCAGTTCTTC
>.|.|TRBV6-5|TRBJ1-5
CASSYSGTGNQPQHF
TGTGCCAGCAGTTATAGTGGGACTGGGAATCAGCCCCAGCATTTT
>.|TRBD2|TRBV9|TRBJ2-3
CASSPRASGGAVDTQYF
TGTGCCAGCAGCCCGCGGGCCAGCGGGGGGGCCGTGGATACGCAGTATTTT
>.|.|TRBV7-9|TRBJ2-2
CASRGTATGELFF
TGTGCCAGCAGAGGCACGGCCACCGGGGAGCTGTTTTTT
>.|TRBD1|TRBV6-5|TRBJ1-5
CATRRDSNQPQHF
TGTGCCACCAGACGGGACAGTAATCAGCCCCAGCATTTT
>few|.|TRBV27|TRBJ2-2
CASSSLNTGELFF
TGTGCCAGCAGTTCGCTAAACACCGGGGAGCTGTTTTTT
>once|.|TRBV28|TRBJ2-3
CASSSYSLLGTQYF
TGTGCCAGCAGCTCCTATTCGTTACTTGGAACGCAGTATTTT
>.|TRBD2|TRBV5-1|TRBJ2-7
CASSFGEGSYEQYF
TGCGCCAGCAGCTTCGGGGAGGGAAGCTACGAGCAGTACTTC
>.|.|TRBV15|TRBJ1-1
CATSRDGVFYTEAFF
TGTGCCACCAGCAGAGATGGAGTCTTCTACACTGAAGCTTTCTTT
>.|TRBD1|TRBV7-9|TRBJ2-2
CASTPPGTGGTGELFF
TGTGCCAGCACCCCACCGGGGACAGGGGGAACCGGGGAGCTGTTTTTT
>.|TRBD2|TRBV5-1|TRBJ2-2
CASSLGGRANTGELFF
TGCGCCAGCAGCTTAGGCGGGAGGGCGAACACCGGGGAGCTGTTTTTT
>.|.|TRBV5-4|TRBJ2-3
CASSWGGTDTQYF
TGTGCCAGCAGCTGGGGGGGCACAGATACGCAGTATTTT
>.|.|TRBV18|TRBJ1-2
CASSPPPNYGYTF
TGTGCCAGCTCACCACCCCCTAACTATGGCTACACCTTC